Shown below are 27 T cell receptor beta chains from a single sample sequenced in a study of shared clonotypes between healthy human individuals. Method: immunoSEQ multiplex PCR; TCRdb's copy keeps in-frame clones and lacks some. This sample has 2.3 million or so clones, with approximately 93% found just once. The sequenced material came from naive CD4+ T cells from PBMCs. Subset specified: CD45RA+ positively selected. The receptors originated from a man aged 18 to 30 in good health. Some clones in this sample may be carry-over from other donors' samples.

The chain employs TRBV5-1 and TRBJ2-3, with no clear D. Germline V lookup: CDR1 SGHRS, CDR2 YFSETQ. Trimming cost V 6 bases and J 5 bases, with 10 bases left between them. This CDR3 spans 12 amino acids. CDR3 sequence reads: CASTVNGDTQYF. The CDR3 nucleotides are TGCGCCAGCACCGTTAACGGAGATACGCAGTATTTT.

On this clone itself: Other DNA sequences within the sample encode an identical CDR3. This rearrangement joins TRBV2 to TRBJ1-2, with 9 bases fitting TRBD1. After removal of 6 bases from V and 3 bases from J, the junction contained 2 bases not matched to a gene. CDR1 is SNHLY, CDR2 FYNNEI, per germline. The CDR3 has 13 amino acids. The CDR3 sequence is CASRDRGDYGYTF. As DNA, the CDR3 is TGTGCCAGCAGGGACAGGGGTGACTATGGCTACACCTTC.

The genes are TRBV5-1 and TRBJ2-5; D uncertain. The CDR3 is made up of 15 amino acids. Between the trimmed V and J ends, which lost 0 bases and 5 bases, there was a span of 14 bases. CDR1 is SGHRS, CDR2 YFSETQ, per germline. Written as DNA, the CDR3 is TGCGCCAGCAGCTTGGCCGGCAGGACGGTGGAGACCCAGTACTTC. Protein sequence: CASSLAGRTVETQYF.

CDR3 protein: CASSLAAGGETQYF. The CDR3 DNA follows: TGTGCCAGCAGCTTAGCCGCGGGAGGGGAGACCCAGTACTTC. V gene TRBV7-9 combines with J gene TRBJ2-5; TRBD2 matches at 9 bases. V was clipped by 0 bases and J by 5 bases; unmatched bases: 1. The CDR3 extends over 14 amino acids. Germline CDR1 and CDR2: SEHNR and FQNEAQ (reference sequence).

The V call is TRBV7-2, the J call TRBJ2-1, with 12 nucleotides matching TRBD1. The CDR3 sequence is 15 residues long. Germline V gene lookup returns CDR1 SGHTA and CDR2 FQGNSA. The V gene end was trimmed by 5 bases and the J gene end by 7 bases; junction bases not matched to a gene: 6. CDR3: CASSQGQGAENEQFF. CDR3 nucleotide sequence: TGTGCCAGCAGCCAGGGACAGGGGGCGGAAAATGAGCAGTTCTTC. Based on the CDR3 plus reference TRBV7-2 and TRBJ2-1, the full variable domain is GAGVSQSPSNKVTEKGKDVELRCDPISGHTALYWYRQSLGQGLEFLIYFQGNSAPDKSGLPSDRFSAERTGGSVSTLTIQRTQQEDSAVYLCASSQGQGAENEQFFGPGTRLTVL.

With regard to this clone: One end of the junction does not line up with germline, which may come from a read error. The chain couples TRBV5-1 to TRBJ1-4, with 8 nucleotides matching TRBD1. Germline V gene sequence: CDR1 SGHRS, CDR2 YFSETQ. CDR3 length equals 16 residues. The CDR3 reads CASSSQTGATDEKLFF. The DNA of the CDR3 is TGCGCCAGCAGCTCCCAGACAGGGGCAACTGATGAAAAACTGTTTTTT.

This chain joins TRBV4-1 and TRBJ1-1; D call uncertain. Germline CDR1 MGHRA, CDR2 YSYEKL. Trimming took off 0 bases at V and 7 bases at J, with 9 bases between the two ends. The CDR3 consists of 13 residues. The CDR3 DNA follows: TGCGCCAGCAGCCAAGAGGTGCTGGGTGAAGCTTTCTTT. Translation: CASSQEVLGEAFF.

The chain uses TRBV4-1 and TRBJ2-5; D remains unclear. The CDR3 length is 15 residues. V gave up 1 base and J gave up 1 base, with 10 bases separating them. Germline V gene sequence: CDR1 MGHRA, CDR2 YSYEKL. CDR3 amino acids: CASSQVGLAQETQYF. The CDR3, as DNA: TGCGCCAGCAGCCAAGTGGGTCTGGCCCAAGAGACCCAGTACTTC.

A note on this clone: Additional DNA sequences in this sample encode the identical CDR3. This chain connects TRBV27 to TRBJ2-7; TRBD1 agrees at 7 bases. The V and J ends lost 4 bases and 2 bases, in that order; junction bases with no gene match: 5. Germline lookup yields CDR1 MNHEY and CDR2 SMNVEV (reference sequence). The CDR3 contains 14 residues. CDR3 in amino acids: CASSSRQGPYEQYF. In DNA, the CDR3 is TGTGCCAGCAGTTCGCGACAGGGTCCCTACGAGCAGTACTTC.

The genes are TRBV30 and TRBJ2-7; 11 bases fit TRBD1. Trimming removed 7 bases from V and 6 bases from J; junction bases left unmatched: 8. This CDR3 has 13 amino acids. Per the germline V gene, CDR1 is GTSNPN and CDR2 is SVGIG (reference sequence). The CDR3 here is CASSLDRGLEQYF. The CDR3 bases are TGTGCCTCCAGTTTGGACAGGGGGCTCGAGCAGTACTTC.

The J gene is TRBJ2-1, the V gene TRBV6-7; D may be TRBD2 (5 bases). TRBV6-7 is annotated as an ORF whose role is uncertain. This CDR3 is 16 amino acids long. Trimming left V 4 bases short and J 0 bases short, with 13 bases between. The CDR3 DNA reads TGTGCCAGCAGTTCTCCGGGAACCTACTCCTACAATGAGCAGTTCTTC. Protein product: CASSSPGTYSYNEQFF.

The V and J genes are TRBV14 and TRBJ1-2; no reliable D call. Trimming removed 2 bases at V and 5 bases at J, with 12 bases between. CDR1 SGHDN and CDR2 FVKESK come from the germline V gene. The CDR3 spans 14 residues. DNA of the CDR3: TGTGCCAGCAGCCAAAGTCGAACCCGTTATGGCTACACCTTC. Encoded protein: CASSQSRTRYGYTF.

The rearrangement joins TRBV5-4 to TRBJ1-2, with no clear D. The CDR3 is 13 residues long. Trimming removed 7 bases at V and 0 bases at J, with 10 bases between. Germline CDR1 reads SGHNT; CDR2 reads YYREEE (reference sequence). The CDR3 loop reads CASAGDSNYGYTF. CDR3 nucleotides: TGTGCCAGCGCTGGTGACTCTAACTATGGCTACACCTTC. Filled out from reference TRBV5-4 and TRBJ1-2, the complete variable domain reads ETGVTQSPTHLIKTRGQQVTLRCSSQSGHNTVSWYQQALGQGPQFIFQYYREEENGRGNFPPRFSGLQFPNYSSELNVNALELDDSALYLCASAGDSNYGYTFGSGTRLTVV.

This clone came up once. The sample carries other DNA sequences with the same CDR3. The chain uses TRBV6-5 and TRBJ2-7; TRBD1 might be the D (5 bases). V was shortened by 2 bases and J by 6 bases, with 8 bases between the two germline ends. Germline lookup yields CDR1 MNHEY and CDR2 SVGAGI. This CDR3 is 12 amino acids long. The CDR3 region is CASSYQGGEQYF. The CDR3 DNA sequence: TGTGCCAGCAGTTACCAGGGTGGCGAGCAGTACTTC.

With respect to this clone: Additional DNA sequences in this sample encode the identical CDR3. This chain links TRBV19 with TRBJ2-1; the D is unclear. The ends were cut back, 5 bases at V and 3 bases at J, with 5 bases in the middle. CDR1 and CDR2 from the germline V gene are LNHDA and SQIVND (reference sequence). The CDR3 is 12 residues long. The CDR3 protein is CASSHIYNEQFF. The CDR3 coding sequence is TGTGCCAGTAGTCATATCTACAATGAGCAGTTCTTC.

J is TRBJ1-1 and V is TRBV30; 8 nucleotides align to TRBD1. The CDR3 length is 15 residues. From germline, CDR1 is GTSNPN and CDR2 SVGIG (reference sequence). Trimming at V came to 0 bases and at J to 11 bases, leaving 14 bases not matched to a gene. The CDR3 DNA reads TGTGCCTGGAGTGTAACGGCCAGGGGGCGGCCCGGGGCTTTCTTT. Translated: CAWSVTARGRPGAFF.

The chain combines TRBV30 with TRBJ1-2; D gene uncertain. The V end lost 3 bases, the J end lost 5 bases, and 16 bases lay between the germline ends. This CDR3 spans 14 amino acids. The germline V gene encodes CDR1 GTSNPN and CDR2 SVGIG (reference sequence). In DNA form, the CDR3 reads TGTGCCTGGAGCCCGGGTCGAGGTCCGTATGGCTACACCTTC. Its protein is CAWSPGRGPYGYTF.

The genes are TRBV10-3 and TRBJ1-3; D may be TRBD1 (6 bases). Germline CDR1 ENHRY, CDR2 SYGVKD. The V and J ends lost 9 bases and 2 bases respectively, with 14 bases between them. This CDR3 has 14 amino acids. CDR3 amino acids: CAIKQGFTGNTIYF. The CDR3 region has the DNA TGTGCCATAAAACAGGGTTTTACTGGAAACACCATATATTTT.

The chain recombines TRBV4-1 with TRBJ2-7; D is tentatively TRBD1 or TRBD2 (6 bases each). CDR1 is MGHRA and CDR2 is YSYEKL in the germline V gene. This CDR3 has 15 residues. Between the trimmed V and J ends, which lost 4 bases and 2 bases, there was a span of 15 bases. As DNA, the CDR3 is TGCGCCAGCAGCCCTGAGGTAGGGGGGCCCTACGAGCAGTACTTC. Protein: CASSPEVGGPYEQYF.

Points on this clone: This sample also contains other DNA sequences that code for the same CDR3. The V call is TRBV5-1, the J call TRBJ2-5; 8 nucleotides agree with TRBD1. V shed 3 bases and J 1 base; nucleotides not matched to a gene: 5. CDR1 is SGHRS, CDR2 YFSETQ, per germline. The CDR3 consists of 15 residues. The chain's CDR3 is CASSSLTGVQETQYF. The CDR3 coding sequence is TGCGCCAGCAGCTCCTTGACAGGGGTCCAAGAGACCCAGTACTTC. The complete variable domain, with remaining parts taken from reference TRBV5-1 and TRBJ2-5, reads KAGVTQTPRYLIKTRGQQVTLSCSPISGHRSVSWYQQTPGQGLQFLFEYFSETQRNKGNFPGRFSGRQFSNSRSEMNVSTLELGDSALYLCASSSLTGVQETQYFGPGTRLLVL.

The chain recombines TRBV7-9 with TRBJ1-6, with 7 positions matching TRBD1. The germline V gene encodes CDR1 SEHNR and CDR2 FQNEAQ (reference sequence). This CDR3 is built from 16 residues. With 4 bases clipped from V and 0 bases from J, the junction kept 3 bases outside the gene matches. CDR3 sequence: CASSSTGSSYNSPLHF. The CDR3 DNA reads TGTGCCAGCAGCTCGACAGGGAGCTCCTATAATTCACCCCTCCACTTT.

V and J are TRBV29-1 and TRBJ2-5; 14 bases fit TRBD2. This CDR3 comprises 14 residues. V was clipped by 4 bases and J by 8 bases; unmatched bases: 6. Germline lookup yields CDR1 SQVTM and CDR2 ANQGSEA. The CDR3: CSVAGTSGRDTQYF. CDR3 bases: TGCAGCGTTGCCGGGACTAGCGGGAGAGACACCCAGTACTTC. The full variable domain, completed using reference TRBV29-1 and TRBJ2-5, is SAVISQKPSRDICQRGTSLTIQCQVDSQVTMMFWYRQQPGQSLTLIATANQGSEATYESGFVIDKFPISRPNLTFSTLTVSNMSPEDSSIYLCSVAGTSGRDTQYFGPGTRLLVL.

The rearrangement uses TRBV9 and TRBJ2-7; 9 bases match TRBD2. The CDR3 is 15 residues long. Germline CDR1 is SGDLS and CDR2 is YYNGEE. Trimming took 1 base from V and 7 from J; bases not matched to a gene: 9. The CDR3 protein is CASSVRAGGPLEQYF. The DNA for the CDR3 is TGTGCCAGCAGCGTAAGGGCGGGAGGGCCTCTTGAGCAGTACTTC.

This clone came up once. This chain connects TRBV6-1 to TRBJ2-1, with unresolved D. V was shortened by 2 bases and J by 8 bases, with 19 bases between the two germline ends. Per germline, CDR1 MNHNS and CDR2 SASEGT. This CDR3 has 16 amino acids. CDR3 coding DNA: TGTGCCAGCAGTGAAAGATCTGGTAGTATTCAGGATGAGCAGTTCTTC. This codes for CASSERSGSIQDEQFF.

The rearrangement joins TRBV11-1 to TRBJ2-7, with 9 bases that match TRBD1. This CDR3 has 13 residues. Germline V gives CDR1 SGHAT, CDR2 FQDESV (reference sequence). The V and J ends lost 5 bases and 6 bases, in that order; junction bases with no gene match: 5. Here the CDR3 DNA reads TGTGCCAGCAGCCTAAGACAGGGGGGCGAGCAGTACTTC. It specifies CASSLRQGGEQYF.

The chain has TRBV30 and TRBJ1-5; weak D call: TRBD1 (5 bases). The CDR3 has 15 amino acids. V was shortened by 2 bases and J by 7 bases, with 18 bases between the two germline ends. CDR1 and CDR2 from the germline V gene are GTSNPN and SVGIG (reference sequence). CDR3 sequence: CAWSFGSSGGQPQHF. The CDR3 DNA is TGTGCCTGGAGTTTTGGGTCCTCCGGGGGGCAGCCCCAGCATTTT. The full variable domain, completed using reference TRBV30 and TRBJ1-5, is SQTIHQWPATLVQPVGSPLSLECTVEGTSNPNLYWYRQAAGRGLQLLFYSVGIGQISSEVPQNLSASRPQDRQFILSSKKLLLSDSGFYLCAWSFGSSGGQPQHFGDGTRLSIL.

J is TRBJ1-1 and V is TRBV6-4; tentatively, D is TRBD1 (6 bases). This CDR3 spans 14 amino acids. Trimming left V 6 bases short and J 5 bases short, with 16 bases between. Germline CDR1 MRHNA, CDR2 SNTAGT. The chain's CDR3 is CASSEEGGSTEAFF. As DNA, the CDR3 is TGTGCCAGCAGCGAGGAAGGGGGTAGTACTGAAGCTTTCTTT.